The TCR beta chain described here comes from a study of chemoradiotherapy in HPV16-positive cancers. The CDR3 length is 13 residues. CDR1 and CDR2 (germline): SGHRS, YFSETQ. The V end was cut by 2 bases, the J end by 7 bases, with 13 bases between. TCRdb keeps only in-frame clones here, not all; method: immunoSEQ multiplex PCR. Of approximately 32,000 clones in the sample, about four fifths were seen once. The origin of this receptor is a human donor with HPV-associated anogenital cancer. This material consisted of blood, taken from a patient who underwent chemoradiotherapy. The chain carries TRBV5-1 and TRBJ2-7; D remains unclear. The CDR3 loop reads CASSFDLAKEQYF. CDR3 nucleotides: TGCGCCAGCAGCTTTGATCTTGCTAAGGAGCAGTACTTC.